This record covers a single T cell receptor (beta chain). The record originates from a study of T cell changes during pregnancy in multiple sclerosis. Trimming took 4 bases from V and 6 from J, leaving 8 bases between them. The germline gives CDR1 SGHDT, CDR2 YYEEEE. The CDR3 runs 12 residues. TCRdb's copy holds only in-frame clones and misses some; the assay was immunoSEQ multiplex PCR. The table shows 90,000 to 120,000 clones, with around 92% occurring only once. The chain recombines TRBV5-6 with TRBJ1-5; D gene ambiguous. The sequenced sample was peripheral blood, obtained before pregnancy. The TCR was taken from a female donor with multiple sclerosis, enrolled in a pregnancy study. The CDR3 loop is CASSLSGQPQHF. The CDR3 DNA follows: TGTGCCAGCAGCCTCTCGGGTCAGCCCCAGCATTTT.